The 11 T cell receptor beta chains presented below share a single source sample, sequenced in a study of STAT5B mutations in CD4+ large granular lymphocyte leukemia. Produced via immunoSEQ multiplex PCR; TCRdb's table is partial and in-frame only. Of 30,000 to 40,000 clones in the sample, roughly 71% were seen once. What was sequenced was CD4+ T cells from blood buffy coats. All receptors derive from a human donor in good health.

The J gene is TRBJ2-5, the V gene TRBV18, with D uncertain. Trimming took off 2 bases at V and 3 bases at J, with 7 bases between the two ends. The CDR3 spans 13 residues. Per the germline V gene, CDR1 is KGHSH and CDR2 is LQKENI. The chain's CDR3 is CASSPGQKETQYF. The CDR3 region has the DNA TGTGCCAGCTCACCAGGCCAGAAAGAGACCCAGTACTTC.

CDR3 DNA sequence: TGTGCCAGCAGCCCCCAACAGGGGGCGGACTATGGCTACACCTTC. Its translation: CASSPQQGADYGYTF. J is TRBJ1-2 and V is TRBV9; 9 bases agree with TRBD1. Unmatched junction bases numbered 7, after V lost 4 bases and J lost 3 bases. Per the germline V gene, CDR1 is SGDLS and CDR2 is YYNGEE. The CDR3 sequence is 15 residues long.

This clone has a handful of counts. The chain has TRBV7-2 and TRBJ2-7; D is unresolved. From germline, CDR1 is SGHTA and CDR2 FQGNSA. Trimming pared 1 base from V and 0 bases from J, leaving 13 bases between. The CDR3 spans 16 residues. CDR3 coding DNA: TGTGCCAGCAGCTTAGGTGGAACTTACAGCTCCTACGAGCAGTACTTC. Residues: CASSLGGTYSSYEQYF.

The CDR3 nucleotides read TGTGCCTCAGGGGGGGCTTTCACAGATACGCAGTATTTT. It specifies CASGGAFTDTQYF. The chain has TRBV30 and TRBJ2-3; perhaps D is TRBD1 or TRBD2 (7 bases each). The CDR3 totals 13 residues. Trimming removed 7 bases at V and 2 bases at J, with 13 bases between. Germline loops: CDR1 GTSNPN, CDR2 SVGIG (reference sequence).

The chain couples TRBV29-1 to TRBJ2-7; tentative D call: TRBD1 (5 bases). Looked up from germline, CDR1 is SQVTM and CDR2 is ANQGSEA. Trimming took 4 bases from V and 7 from J, leaving 14 bases between them. The CDR3 runs 12 residues. CDR3 in DNA: TGCAGCGTTGTTAAAACATCAGGGGAGCAGTACTTC. Translating gives CSVVKTSGEQYF.

The gene calls are TRBV7-2 and TRBJ2-5; D is uncertain. The V gene's germline CDR1 is SGHTA and CDR2 FQGNSA. The CDR3 has 13 residues. Trimming took 0 bases from V and 2 from J, leaving 4 bases between them. The CDR3 region has the DNA TGTGCCAGCAGCTTAGCGCGGCAAGAGACCCAGTACTTC. Translated, it gives CASSLARQETQYF. Complete variable domain (other parts from reference TRBV7-2 and TRBJ2-5): GAGVSQSPSNKVTEKGKDVELRCDPISGHTALYWYRQSLGQGLEFLIYFQGNSAPDKSGLPSDRFSAERTGGSVSTLTIQRTQQEDSAVYLCASSLARQETQYFGPGTRLLVL.

The chain employs TRBV7-9 and TRBJ2-3; 12 nucleotides match TRBD2. Germline V CDR1 and CDR2: SEHNR, FQNEAQ (reference sequence). The CDR3 spans 17 residues. V shed 1 base and J 3 bases; nucleotides not matched to a gene: 5. The CDR3 nucleotides read TGTGCCAGCAGCTTAGAGACTAGCGGGGGTCCAACAGATACGCAGTATTTT. Protein: CASSLETSGGPTDTQYF.

The rearrangement links TRBV19 to TRBJ2-1, with a possible D match to TRBD1 (6 bases). V lost 5 bases and J 4 bases, leaving 24 bases between the germline ends. CDR1 is LNHDA and CDR2 is SQIVND in the germline V gene (reference sequence). The CDR3 spans 18 residues. CDR3 in amino acids: CASSSPPRTDRKYNEQFF. In DNA, the CDR3 is TGTGCCAGTAGTTCCCCCCCCCGGACAGATCGGAAATACAATGAGCAGTTCTTC. Supplemented by reference TRBV19 and TRBJ2-1, the full variable domain reads DGGITQSPKYLFRKEGQNVTLSCEQNLNHDAMYWYRQDPGQGLRLIYYSQIVNDFQKGDIAEGYSVSREKKESFPLTVTSAQKNPTAFYLCASSSPPRTDRKYNEQFFGPGTRLTVL.

The chain recombines TRBV9 with TRBJ1-5, with 8 bases aligning to TRBD1. J was trimmed by 6 bases and V by 2 bases; bases with no gene match: 10. CDR3 length: 16 residues. CDR1 is SGDLS, CDR2 YYNGEE, per germline. For the CDR3, the DNA is TGTGCCAGCAGCGTCTTCTTACAGGGGGTGGCTCAGCCCCAGCATTTT. It is translated as CASSVFLQGVAQPQHF.

The chain couples TRBV4-2 to TRBJ1-3, with a tentative D call TRBD1 (5 bases). The V gene's germline CDR1 is LGHNA and CDR2 YNFKEQ. V dropped 0 bases and J dropped 2 bases, with 8 bases sitting between them. The CDR3 runs to 15 residues. The CDR3 bases are TGTGCCAGCAGCCAAGACCAGGGCGCTGGAAACACCATATATTTT. Translation: CASSQDQGAGNTIYF.

The chain joins TRBV6-6 to TRBJ2-7; D is perhaps TRBD1 (5 bases). Germline V lookup: CDR1 MNHNY, CDR2 SVGAGI (reference sequence). The CDR3 is 13 residues long. V was trimmed by 6 bases and J by 2 bases, leaving 11 bases between them. The CDR3 reads CASSRVRAYEQYF. In DNA form, the CDR3 reads TGTGCCAGCAGCAGGGTCCGGGCCTACGAGCAGTACTTC.